The clone carrying this TCR beta chain was recorded at least ten times. This clone may be a read error of a much larger clone one base away. Profiling that covered TCR beta VDJ and CDR3 relied on genomic DNA as its template. TCRdb fed the reads into MiXCR, producing one record per CDR3 protein. The data show some 280,000 distinct CDR3 sequences, with roughly half seen just once and under 8.5% held by the top ten. The record originates from a study of CD8+CD57+ T cells in acquired aplastic anemia. Sequencing was done on a sample of sorted CD4+, CD8+, or CD8+CD57+ T cells (not recorded which) from PBMCs. The receptor was derived from a human donor with severe aplastic anemia or a healthy control (not recorded which).

This CDR3 is CASSIQVESADTRYF. Written as DNA, the CDR3 is TGTGCCAGCAGCATCCAGGTCGAGAGCGCAGATACGCGGTATTTT. The rearrangement joins TRBV7-8 to TRBJ2-3; D is uncertain. The CDR3 is 15 residues long. CDR1 and CDR2 (germline): SGHVS, FQNEAQ.